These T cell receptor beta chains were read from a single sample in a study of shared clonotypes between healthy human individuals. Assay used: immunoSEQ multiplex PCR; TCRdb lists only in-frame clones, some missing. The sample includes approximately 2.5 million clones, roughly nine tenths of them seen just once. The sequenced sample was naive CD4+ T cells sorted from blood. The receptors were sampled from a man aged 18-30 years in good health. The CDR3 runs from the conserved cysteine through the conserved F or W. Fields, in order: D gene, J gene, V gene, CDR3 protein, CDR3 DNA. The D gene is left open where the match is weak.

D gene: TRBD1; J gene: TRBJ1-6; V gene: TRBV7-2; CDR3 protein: CASSLVGQTVNSPLHF; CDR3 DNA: TGTGCCAGCAGCTTAGTGGGACAGACGGTTAATTCACCCCTCCACTTT
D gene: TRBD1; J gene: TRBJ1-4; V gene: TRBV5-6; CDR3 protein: CASSGQVRGNEKLFF; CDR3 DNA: TGTGCCAGCAGCGGCCAAGTCAGGGGGAATGAAAAACTGTTTTTT
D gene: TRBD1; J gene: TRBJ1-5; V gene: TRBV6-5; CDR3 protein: CASSYDRAGNQPQHF; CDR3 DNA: TGTGCCAGCAGTTACGACAGGGCGGGCAATCAGCCCCAGCATTTT
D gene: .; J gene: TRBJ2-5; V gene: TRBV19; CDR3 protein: CASSIYPGVQETQYF; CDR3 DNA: TGTGCCAGTAGTATCTACCCGGGGGTTCAAGAGACCCAGTACTTC
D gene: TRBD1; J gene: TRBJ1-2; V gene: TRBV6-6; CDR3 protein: CASSPGTDLYGYTF; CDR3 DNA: TGTGCCAGCAGTCCAGGGACAGATCTTTACGGCTACACCTTC
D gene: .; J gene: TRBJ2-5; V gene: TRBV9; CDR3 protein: CASSVVHGGGETQYF; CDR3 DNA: TGTGCCAGCAGCGTAGTGCACGGAGGGGGAGAGACCCAGTACTTC
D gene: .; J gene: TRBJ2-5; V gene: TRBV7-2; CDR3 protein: CASSLVGRDETQYF; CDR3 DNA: TGTGCCAGCAGCTTAGTTGGCAGGGATGAGACCCAGTACTTC
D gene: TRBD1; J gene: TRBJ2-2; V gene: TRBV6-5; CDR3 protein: CATQPGTVNTGELFF; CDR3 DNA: TGTGCCACGCAACCCGGGACAGTGAACACCGGGGAGCTGTTTTTT
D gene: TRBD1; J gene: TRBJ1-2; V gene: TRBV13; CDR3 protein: CASSLERTGSYTF; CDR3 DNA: TGTGCCAGCAGCTTAGAGCGGACAGGGAGCTACACCTTC
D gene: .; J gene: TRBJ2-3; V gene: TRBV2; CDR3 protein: CASSESRTITDTQYF; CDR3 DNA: TGTGCCAGCAGTGAAAGTCGGACTATTACAGATACGCAGTATTTT
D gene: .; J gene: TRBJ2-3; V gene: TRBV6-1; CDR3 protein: CASGVSWNGDTQYF; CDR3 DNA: TGTGCCAGCGGTGTTAGCTGGAATGGAGATACGCAGTATTTT
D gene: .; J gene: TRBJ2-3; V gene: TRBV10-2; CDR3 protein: CASSGGELADTQYF; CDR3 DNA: TGCGCCAGCAGTGGGGGGGAGTTGGCAGATACGCAGTATTTT
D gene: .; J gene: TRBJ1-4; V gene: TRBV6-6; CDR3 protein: CASRYPQQGKVEKLFF; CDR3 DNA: TGTGCCAGCAGATACCCGCAACAGGGAAAGGTTGAAAAACTGTTTTTT
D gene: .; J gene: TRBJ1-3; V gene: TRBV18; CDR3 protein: CASSTRDKGNTIYF; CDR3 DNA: TGTGCCAGCTCAACCCGGGACAAAGGCAACACCATATATTTT
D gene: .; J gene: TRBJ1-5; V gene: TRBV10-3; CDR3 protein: CAISAGPHAGNQPQHF; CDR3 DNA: TGTGCCATCAGCGCCGGGCCCCACGCCGGCAATCAGCCCCAGCATTTT